The source of this T cell receptor beta chain is a study of T cells in Graves' hyperthyroidism and ophthalmopathy. The source of the PBMCs was less than 12 ml of fresh peripheral blood. Template material for amplifying TCR beta CDR3 regions consisted of RNA transcripts. TCR CDR3 regions were first amplified by RT-PCR with HTBI primers. TCRdb re-called the multiplex PCR reads with MiXCR, one entry per CDR3 protein. This sample yields about 400,000 distinct CDR3 sequences, of which roughly 14% are seen a single time; less than 15% belongs to the top ten. This clonotype has a handful of counts. The sequencing sample was made of blood. The TCR was taken from a woman between 18 and 29 years old with Graves' hyperthyroidism.

Here the CDR3 reads CSAKESETQYF. The CDR3 nucleotides read TGCAGCGCTAAGGAGTCAGAGACCCAGTACTTC. This chain links TRBV29-1 with TRBJ2-5; D unclear. Germline CDR1 is SQVTM and CDR2 is ANQGSEA. V was cut by 7 bases and J by 4 bases, with 10 bases left in between. This CDR3 is built from 11 residues.